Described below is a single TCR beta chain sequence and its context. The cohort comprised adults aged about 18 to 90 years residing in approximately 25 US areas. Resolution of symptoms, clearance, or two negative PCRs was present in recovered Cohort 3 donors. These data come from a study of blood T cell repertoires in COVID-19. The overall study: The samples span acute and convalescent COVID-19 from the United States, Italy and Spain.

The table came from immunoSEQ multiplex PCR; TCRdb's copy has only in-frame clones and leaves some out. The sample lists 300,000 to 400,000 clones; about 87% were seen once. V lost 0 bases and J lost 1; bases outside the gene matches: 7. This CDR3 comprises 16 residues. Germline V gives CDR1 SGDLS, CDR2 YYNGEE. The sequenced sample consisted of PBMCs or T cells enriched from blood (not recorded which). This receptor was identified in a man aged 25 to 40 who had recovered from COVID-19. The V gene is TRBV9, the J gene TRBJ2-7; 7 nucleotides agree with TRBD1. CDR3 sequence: CASSVGTGQTSYEQYF. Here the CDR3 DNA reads TGTGCCAGCAGCGTAGGGACAGGTCAAACATCCTACGAGCAGTACTTC.